This record looks at one T cell receptor (beta chain) sequence and its context. V dropped 6 bases and J dropped 0; count of bases not matched to a gene: 7. This CDR3 spans 16 amino acids. CDR1 is ENHRY and CDR2 is SYGVKD in the germline V gene. This sample is part of a study of blood T cell repertoires in COVID-19. As for the study in general: Samples representing acute and convalescent COVID-19 were sourced from the United States, Italy and Spain. From T cells, B-cell-depleted T cells, or PBMCs came the material, which was cDNA or gDNA.

Per the original methods: Reference gene primer amplification gave nucleated cell count estimates. Clones were sequenced by immunoSEQ multiplex PCR, and TCRdb holds only the in-frame ones, with some missing. That table is the source of V, J and clone size, and D and trimming were worked out from the DNA. The table records about 150,000 clones, around 89% of them present only once. The sequencing sample was made of peripheral blood. J is TRBJ1-3 and V is TRBV10-3; 8 positions agree with TRBD1. The TCR originated in a woman aged 55-75 years with active COVID-19. Here the CDR3 reads CAISGTGLSSGNTIYF. Written as DNA, the CDR3 is TGTGCCATCAGCGGGACAGGCCTGTCCTCTGGAAACACCATATATTTT.